The clone carrying this TCR beta chain was recorded once. Its antigen is currently unknown. CDR1 is LNHDA, CDR2 SQIVND, per germline (reference sequence). V gave up 6 bases and J gave up 0 bases, with 15 bases separating them. The CDR3 covers 16 residues. The data derive from a study of T cells in localized non-small cell lung cancer. Data came from immunoSEQ multiplex PCR; TCRdb stores just in-frame clones and leaves some out. The profile covers 40,000 to 55,000 clones, with around 81% appearing a single time and 17% taken by the ten largest. Points from the study as a whole: Maximal T cell clonality occurred in uninvolved adjacent lung, with tumor ranking below it. Density of T cells in blood, when higher, went with longer overall survival. When the top 100 tumor clones were examined, a median about 60 of them also appeared in the adjacent lung, which was paired and uninvolved.

The origin of this receptor is a man between 40 and 70 years old with stage III lung adenocarcinoma. Sequencing was performed on peripheral blood mononuclear cells, taken before any cancer treatment. V is TRBV19 and J is TRBJ1-5; D call uncertain. CDR3 in DNA: TGTGCCAGTAGCCCTCAGCCAGCCTATAGCAATCAGCCCCAGCATTTT. It yields the protein CASSPQPAYSNQPQHF.